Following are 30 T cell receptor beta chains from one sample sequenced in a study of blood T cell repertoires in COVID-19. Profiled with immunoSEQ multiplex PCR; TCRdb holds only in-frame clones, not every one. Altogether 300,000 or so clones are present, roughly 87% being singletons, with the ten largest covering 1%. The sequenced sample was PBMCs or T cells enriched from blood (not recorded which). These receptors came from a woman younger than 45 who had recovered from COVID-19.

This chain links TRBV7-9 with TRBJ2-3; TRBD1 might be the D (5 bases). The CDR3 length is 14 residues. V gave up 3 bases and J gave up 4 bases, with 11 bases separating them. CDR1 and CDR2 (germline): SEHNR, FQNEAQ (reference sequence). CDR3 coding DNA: TGTGCCAGCAGCTTCTCAGGGTTATCAGATACGCAGTATTTT. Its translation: CASSFSGLSDTQYF.

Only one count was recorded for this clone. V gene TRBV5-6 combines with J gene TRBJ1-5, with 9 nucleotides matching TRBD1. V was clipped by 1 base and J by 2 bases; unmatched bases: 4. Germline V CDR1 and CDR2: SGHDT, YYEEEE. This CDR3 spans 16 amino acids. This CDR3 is CASSLRTGVGNQPQHF. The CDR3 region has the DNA TGTGCCAGCAGCTTGAGGACAGGGGTCGGCAATCAGCCCCAGCATTTT.

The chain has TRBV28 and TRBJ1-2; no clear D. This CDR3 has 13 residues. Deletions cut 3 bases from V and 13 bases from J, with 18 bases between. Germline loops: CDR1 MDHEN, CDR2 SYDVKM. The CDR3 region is CASSFPRSPGFTF. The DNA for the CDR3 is TGTGCCAGCAGTTTCCCGCGGTCGCCGGGGTTCACCTTC.

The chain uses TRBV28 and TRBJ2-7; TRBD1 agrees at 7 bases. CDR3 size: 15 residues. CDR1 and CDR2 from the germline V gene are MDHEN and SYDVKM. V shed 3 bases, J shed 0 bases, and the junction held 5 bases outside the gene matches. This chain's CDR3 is CASSFRQGISYEQYF. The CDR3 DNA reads TGTGCCAGCAGTTTTAGACAGGGCATCTCCTACGAGCAGTACTTC.

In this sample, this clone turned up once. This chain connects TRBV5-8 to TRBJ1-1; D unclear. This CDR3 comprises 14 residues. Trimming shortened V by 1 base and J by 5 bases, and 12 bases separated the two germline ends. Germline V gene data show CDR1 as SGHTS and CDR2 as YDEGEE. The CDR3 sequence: CASSLSRFLTEAFF. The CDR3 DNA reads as TGTGCCAGCAGCTTGTCCAGGTTCCTAACTGAAGCTTTCTTT.

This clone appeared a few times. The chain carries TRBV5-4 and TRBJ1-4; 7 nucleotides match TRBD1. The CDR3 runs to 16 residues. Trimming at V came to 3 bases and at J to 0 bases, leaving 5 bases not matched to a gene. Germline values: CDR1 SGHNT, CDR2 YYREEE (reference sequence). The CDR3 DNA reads TGTGCCAGCAGCTCAGGGGACAGAACAACTAATGAAAAACTGTTTTTT. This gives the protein CASSSGDRTTNEKLFF.

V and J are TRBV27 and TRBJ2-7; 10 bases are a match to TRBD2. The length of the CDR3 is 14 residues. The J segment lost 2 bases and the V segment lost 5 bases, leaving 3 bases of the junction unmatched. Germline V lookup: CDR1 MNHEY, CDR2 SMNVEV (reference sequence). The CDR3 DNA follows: TGTGCCAGCAGTAAGCGGGGGGGCGCCTACGAGCAGTACTTC. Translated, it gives CASSKRGGAYEQYF.

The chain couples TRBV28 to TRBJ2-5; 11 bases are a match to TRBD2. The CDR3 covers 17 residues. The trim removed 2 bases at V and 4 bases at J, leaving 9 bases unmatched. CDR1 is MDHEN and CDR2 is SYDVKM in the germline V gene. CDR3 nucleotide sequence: TGTGCCAGCAGTTTACGACTAGCGGGGAGTTTGGGAGAGACCCAGTACTTC. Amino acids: CASSLRLAGSLGETQYF.

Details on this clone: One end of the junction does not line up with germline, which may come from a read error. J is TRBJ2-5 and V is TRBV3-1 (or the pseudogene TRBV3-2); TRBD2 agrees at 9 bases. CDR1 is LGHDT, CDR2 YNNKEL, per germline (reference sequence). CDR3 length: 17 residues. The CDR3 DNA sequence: TGTGCCAGCAGCCAAGGAGGCGGGGGGGCTGACCAGGAGACCCAGTACTTC. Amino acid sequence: CASSQGGGGADQETQYF.

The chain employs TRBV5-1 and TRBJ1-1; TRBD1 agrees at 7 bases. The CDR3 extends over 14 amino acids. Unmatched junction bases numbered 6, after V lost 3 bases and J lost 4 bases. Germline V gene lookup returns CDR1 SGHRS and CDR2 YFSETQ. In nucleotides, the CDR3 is TGCGCCAGCAGCTCCGGGACAGCACCCACTGAAGCTTTCTTT. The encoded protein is CASSSGTAPTEAFF.

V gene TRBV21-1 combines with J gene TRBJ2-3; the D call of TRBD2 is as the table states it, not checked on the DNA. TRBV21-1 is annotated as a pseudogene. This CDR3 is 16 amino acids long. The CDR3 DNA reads TGTGCCAGCGGGCCGCTGAAACGGGGTATCACAGATACGCAGTATTTT. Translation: CASGPLKRGITDTQYF.

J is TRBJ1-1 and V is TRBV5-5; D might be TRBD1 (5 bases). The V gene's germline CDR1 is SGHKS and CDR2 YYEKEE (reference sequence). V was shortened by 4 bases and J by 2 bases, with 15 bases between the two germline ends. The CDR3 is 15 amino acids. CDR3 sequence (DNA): TGTGCCAGCAGCCAGGTCGGGGGATTAAACACTGAAGCTTTCTTT. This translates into CASSQVGGLNTEAFF.

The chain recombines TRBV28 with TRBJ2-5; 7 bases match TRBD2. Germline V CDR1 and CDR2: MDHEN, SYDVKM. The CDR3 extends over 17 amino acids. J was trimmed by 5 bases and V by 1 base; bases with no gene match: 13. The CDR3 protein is CASSLYSSGRAGETQYF. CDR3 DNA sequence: TGTGCCAGCAGTTTATATTCTAGCGGTCGGGCGGGTGAGACCCAGTACTTC. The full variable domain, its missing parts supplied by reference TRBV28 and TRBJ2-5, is DVKVTQSSRYLVKRTGEKVFLECVQDMDHENMFWYRQDPGLGLRLIYFSYDVKMKEKGDIPEGYSVSREKKERFSLILESASTNQTSMYLCASSLYSSGRAGETQYFGPGTRLLVL.

The CDR3 is CASSIGGGNIQYF. The CDR3 DNA reads TGTGCCAGTAGTATAGGGGGAGGAAACATTCAGTACTTC. J is TRBJ2-4 and V is TRBV19; a possible D gene is TRBD2 (6 bases). The V gene's germline CDR1 is LNHDA and CDR2 SQIVND (reference sequence). The CDR3 is 13 residues long. Trimming stripped 1 base from V and 6 bases from J, with 7 bases between. Complete variable domain (other parts from reference TRBV19 and TRBJ2-4): DGGITQSPKYLFRKEGQNVTLSCEQNLNHDAMYWYRQDPGQGLRLIYYSQIVNDFQKGDIAEGYSVSREKKESFPLTVTSAQKNPTAFYLCASSIGGGNIQYFGAGTRLSVL.

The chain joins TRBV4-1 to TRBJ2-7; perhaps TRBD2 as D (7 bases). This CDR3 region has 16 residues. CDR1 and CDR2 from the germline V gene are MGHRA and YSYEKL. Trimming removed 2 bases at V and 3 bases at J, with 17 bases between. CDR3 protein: CASSQFSAGAYYEQYF. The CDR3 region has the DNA TGCGCCAGCAGCCAATTTTCCGCGGGGGCCTACTACGAGCAGTACTTC.

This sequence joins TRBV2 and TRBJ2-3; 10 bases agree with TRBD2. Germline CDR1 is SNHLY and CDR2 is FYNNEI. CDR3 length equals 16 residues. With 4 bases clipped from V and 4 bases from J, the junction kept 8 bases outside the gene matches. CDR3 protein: CASSVGAGGLADTQYF. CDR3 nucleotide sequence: TGTGCCAGCAGTGTCGGAGCGGGGGGGCTCGCAGATACGCAGTATTTT.

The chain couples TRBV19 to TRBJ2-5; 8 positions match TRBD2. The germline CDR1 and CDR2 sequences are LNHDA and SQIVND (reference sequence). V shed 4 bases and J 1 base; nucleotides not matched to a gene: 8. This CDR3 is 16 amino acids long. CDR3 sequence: CASSKAAGGGQETQYF. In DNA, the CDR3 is TGTGCCAGTAGTAAGGCGGCGGGGGGAGGCCAAGAGACCCAGTACTTC.

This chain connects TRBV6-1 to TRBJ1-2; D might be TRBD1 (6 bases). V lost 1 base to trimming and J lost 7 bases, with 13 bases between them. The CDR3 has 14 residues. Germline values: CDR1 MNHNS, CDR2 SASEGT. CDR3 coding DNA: TGTGCCAGCAGTGAAGGGGTGGGGGCAGCTGGCTACACCTTC. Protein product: CASSEGVGAAGYTF.

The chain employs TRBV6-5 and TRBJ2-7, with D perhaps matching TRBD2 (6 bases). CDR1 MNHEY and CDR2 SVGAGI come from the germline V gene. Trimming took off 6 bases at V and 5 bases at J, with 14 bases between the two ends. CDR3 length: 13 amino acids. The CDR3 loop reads CASRRGILDEQYF. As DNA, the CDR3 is TGTGCCAGCAGACGGGGGATTTTGGACGAGCAGTACTTC.

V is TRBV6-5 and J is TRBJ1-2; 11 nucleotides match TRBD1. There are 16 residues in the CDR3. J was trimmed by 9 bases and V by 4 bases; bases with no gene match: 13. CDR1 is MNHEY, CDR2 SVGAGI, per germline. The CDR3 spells CASSSEPKRTGGRYTF. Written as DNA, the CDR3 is TGTGCCAGCAGTTCAGAACCCAAAAGGACAGGGGGCCGCTACACCTTC.

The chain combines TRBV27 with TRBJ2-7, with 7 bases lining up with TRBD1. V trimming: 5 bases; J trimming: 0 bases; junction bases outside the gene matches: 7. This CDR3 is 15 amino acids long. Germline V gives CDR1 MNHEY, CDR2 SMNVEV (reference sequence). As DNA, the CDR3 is TGTGCCAGCAGTCCGCTCCAGGGGGACTCCTACGAGCAGTACTTC. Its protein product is CASSPLQGDSYEQYF.

The CDR3 DNA reads as TGCGCCAGCAGTCAATATGTAGGGACAGGGGTTACCGAGCAGTACTTC. Translation gives CASSQYVGTGVTEQYF. The chain employs TRBV23-1 and TRBJ2-7; 10 positions match TRBD1. TRBV23-1 is recorded as an ORF, its role being uncertain. The CDR3 spans 16 residues. The trim removed 1 base at V and 6 bases at J, leaving 9 bases unmatched.

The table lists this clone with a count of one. The CDR3 reads CASSIQAYNSPLHF. In DNA form, the CDR3 reads TGTGCCAGTAGTATACAGGCTTATAATTCACCCCTCCACTTT. The chain employs TRBV19 and TRBJ1-6, with D unclear. V gave up 2 bases and J gave up 4 bases, with 6 bases separating them. The CDR3 loop spans 14 amino acids. The germline gives CDR1 LNHDA, CDR2 SQIVND (reference sequence).

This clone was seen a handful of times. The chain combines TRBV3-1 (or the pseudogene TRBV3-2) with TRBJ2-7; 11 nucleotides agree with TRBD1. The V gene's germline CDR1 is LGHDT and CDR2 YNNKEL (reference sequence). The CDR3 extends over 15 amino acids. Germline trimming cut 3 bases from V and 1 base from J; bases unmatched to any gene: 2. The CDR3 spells CASSQGTGGSYEQYF. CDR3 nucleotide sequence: TGTGCCAGCAGCCAGGGGACAGGGGGGTCCTACGAGCAGTACTTC.

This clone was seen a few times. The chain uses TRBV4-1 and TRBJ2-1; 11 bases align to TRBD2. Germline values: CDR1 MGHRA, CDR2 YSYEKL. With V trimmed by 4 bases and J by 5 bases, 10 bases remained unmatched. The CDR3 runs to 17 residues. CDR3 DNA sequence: TGCGCCAGCAGCCGCCGGGCCCTAGCGGGGGGCAACAATGAGCAGTTCTTC. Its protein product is CASSRRALAGGNNEQFF.

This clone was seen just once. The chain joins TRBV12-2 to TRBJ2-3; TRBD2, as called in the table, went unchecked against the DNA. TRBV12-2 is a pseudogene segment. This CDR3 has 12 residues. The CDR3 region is CASRSSTDTQYF. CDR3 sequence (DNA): TGTGCAAGTCGCTCTAGCACAGATACGCAGTATTTT.

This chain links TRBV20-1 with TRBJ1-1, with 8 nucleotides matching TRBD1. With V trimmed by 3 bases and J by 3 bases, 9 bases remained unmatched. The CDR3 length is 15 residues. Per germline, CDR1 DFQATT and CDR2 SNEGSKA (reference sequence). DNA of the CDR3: TGCAGTGCTAGTGCCCTACAGGGGGGGTACACTGAAGCTTTCTTT. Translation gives CSASALQGGYTEAFF.

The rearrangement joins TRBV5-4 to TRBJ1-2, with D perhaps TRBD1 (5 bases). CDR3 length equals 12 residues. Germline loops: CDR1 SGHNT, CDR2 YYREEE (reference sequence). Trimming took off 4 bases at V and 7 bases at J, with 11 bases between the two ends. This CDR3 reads CASSTDRGGYTF. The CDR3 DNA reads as TGTGCCAGCAGCACCGACAGAGGTGGCTACACCTTC.

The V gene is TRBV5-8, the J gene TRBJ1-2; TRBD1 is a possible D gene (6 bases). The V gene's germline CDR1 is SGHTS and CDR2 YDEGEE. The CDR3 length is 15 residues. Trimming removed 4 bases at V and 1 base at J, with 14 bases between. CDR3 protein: CASSGRGADNYGYTF. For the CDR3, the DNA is TGTGCCAGCAGCGGGAGGGGGGCGGATAACTATGGCTACACCTTC.

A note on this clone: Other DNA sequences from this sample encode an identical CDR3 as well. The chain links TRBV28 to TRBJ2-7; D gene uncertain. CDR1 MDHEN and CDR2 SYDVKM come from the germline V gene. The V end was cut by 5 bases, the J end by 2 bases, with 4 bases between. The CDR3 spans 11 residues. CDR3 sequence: CASSSAYEQYF. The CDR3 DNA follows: TGTGCCAGCAGTAGCGCCTACGAGCAGTACTTC.